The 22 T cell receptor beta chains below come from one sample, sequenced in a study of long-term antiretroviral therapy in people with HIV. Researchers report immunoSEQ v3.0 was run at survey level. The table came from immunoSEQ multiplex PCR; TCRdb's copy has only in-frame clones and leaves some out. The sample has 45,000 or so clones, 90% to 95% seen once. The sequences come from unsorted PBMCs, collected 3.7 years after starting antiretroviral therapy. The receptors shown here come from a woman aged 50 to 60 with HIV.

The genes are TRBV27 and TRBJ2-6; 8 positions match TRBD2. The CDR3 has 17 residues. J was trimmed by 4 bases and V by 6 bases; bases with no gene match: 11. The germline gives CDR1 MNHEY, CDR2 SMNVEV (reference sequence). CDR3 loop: CASRRGLVGSGANVLTF. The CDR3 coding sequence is TGTGCCAGCAGGAGGGGACTAGTGGGTTCCGGGGCCAACGTCCTGACTTTC.

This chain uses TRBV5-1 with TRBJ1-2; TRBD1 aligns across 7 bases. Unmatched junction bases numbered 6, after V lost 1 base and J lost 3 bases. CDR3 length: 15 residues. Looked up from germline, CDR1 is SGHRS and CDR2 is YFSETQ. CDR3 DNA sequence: TGCGCCAGCAGCTTGATTAGAGGGGGCGACTATGGCTACACCTTC. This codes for CASSLIRGGDYGYTF.

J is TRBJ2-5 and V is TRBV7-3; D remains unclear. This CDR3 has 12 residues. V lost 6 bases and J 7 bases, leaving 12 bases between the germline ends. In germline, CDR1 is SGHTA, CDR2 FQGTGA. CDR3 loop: CASSRSGGTQYF. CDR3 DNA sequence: TGTGCCAGCAGTCGGAGTGGCGGGACCCAGTACTTC.

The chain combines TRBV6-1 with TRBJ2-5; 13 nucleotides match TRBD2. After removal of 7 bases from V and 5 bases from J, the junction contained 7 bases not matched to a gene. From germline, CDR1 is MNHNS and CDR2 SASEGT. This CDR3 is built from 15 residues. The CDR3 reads CASTRLAGGRETQYF. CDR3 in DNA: TGTGCCAGCACACGACTAGCGGGGGGAAGGGAGACCCAGTACTTC.

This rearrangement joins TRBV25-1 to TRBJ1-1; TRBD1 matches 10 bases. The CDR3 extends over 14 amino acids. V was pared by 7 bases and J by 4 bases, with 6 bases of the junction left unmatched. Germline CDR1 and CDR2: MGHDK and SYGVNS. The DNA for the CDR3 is TGTGCCAGCATCCCCGACAGGGGGCGCACTGAAGCTTTCTTT. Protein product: CASIPDRGRTEAFF.

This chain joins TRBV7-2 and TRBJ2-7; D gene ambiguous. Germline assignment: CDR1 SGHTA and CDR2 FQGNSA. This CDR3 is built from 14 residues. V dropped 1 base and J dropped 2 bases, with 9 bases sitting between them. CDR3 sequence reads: CASSLEGRTYEQYF. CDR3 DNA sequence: TGTGCCAGCAGCTTAGAGGGCAGAACCTACGAGCAGTACTTC.

The CDR3 protein is CASSSRTGRGNTEAFF. CDR3 in DNA: TGTGCCAGCAGCTCTCGGACAGGGCGGGGGAACACTGAAGCTTTCTTT. This chain connects TRBV7-2 to TRBJ1-1; 8 nucleotides agree with TRBD1. Germline trimming cut 4 bases from V and 1 base from J; bases unmatched to any gene: 8. The CDR3 sequence is 16 residues long. Germline CDR1 is SGHTA and CDR2 is FQGNSA.

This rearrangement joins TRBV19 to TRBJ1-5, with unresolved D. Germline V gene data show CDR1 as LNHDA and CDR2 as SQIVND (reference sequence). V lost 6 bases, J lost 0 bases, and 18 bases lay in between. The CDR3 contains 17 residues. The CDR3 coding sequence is TGTGCCAGTAGCCCGACTAATGGAGGGCATAGCAATCAGCCCCAGCATTTT. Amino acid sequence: CASSPTNGGHSNQPQHF.

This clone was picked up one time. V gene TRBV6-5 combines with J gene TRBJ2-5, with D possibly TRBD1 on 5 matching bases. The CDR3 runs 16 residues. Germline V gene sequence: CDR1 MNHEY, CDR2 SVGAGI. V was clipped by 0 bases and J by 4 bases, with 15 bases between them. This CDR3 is CASSYSYSQGGETQYF. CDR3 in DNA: TGTGCCAGCAGTTACTCGTATTCGCAGGGCGGAGAGACCCAGTACTTC.

CDR3 protein: CAWGPGQGNSPLHF. The CDR3 DNA reads as TGTGCCTGGGGGCCGGGACAGGGGAATTCACCCCTCCACTTT. The J gene is TRBJ1-6, the V gene TRBV30; the match to TRBD1 covers 10 bases. Trimming took 5 bases from V and 7 from J; bases not matched to a gene: 5. The CDR3 is made up of 14 amino acids. CDR1 is GTSNPN and CDR2 is SVGIG in the germline V gene (reference sequence). Full variable domain (remainder filled in from reference TRBV30 and TRBJ1-6): SQTIHQWPATLVQPVGSPLSLECTVEGTSNPNLYWYRQAAGRGLQLLFYSVGIGQISSEVPQNLSASRPQDRQFILSSKKLLLSDSGFYLCAWGPGQGNSPLHFGNGTRLTVT.

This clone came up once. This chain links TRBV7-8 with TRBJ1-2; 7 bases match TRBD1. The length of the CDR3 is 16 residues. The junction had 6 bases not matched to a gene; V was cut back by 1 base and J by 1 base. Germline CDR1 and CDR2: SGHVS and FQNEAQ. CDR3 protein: CASSLVIQGGNYGYTF. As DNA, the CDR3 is TGTGCCAGCAGCTTAGTGATTCAGGGGGGTAACTATGGCTACACCTTC. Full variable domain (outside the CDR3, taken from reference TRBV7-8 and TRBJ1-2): GAGVSQSPRYKVAKRGQDVALRCDPISGHVSLFWYQQALGQGPEFLTYFQNEAQLDKSGLPSDRFFAERPEGSVSTLKIQRTQQEDSAVYLCASSLVIQGGNYGYTFGSGTRLTVV.

In nucleotides, the CDR3 is TGTGCCAGCAGCTTGTCGCCGGCCCAAGAGACCCAGTACTTC. Translating gives CASSLSPAQETQYF. The V call is TRBV5-5, the J call TRBJ2-5; no clear D gene. Trimming pared 1 base from V and 1 base from J, leaving 8 bases between. The CDR3 sequence is 14 residues long. Germline V gives CDR1 SGHKS, CDR2 YYEKEE (reference sequence).

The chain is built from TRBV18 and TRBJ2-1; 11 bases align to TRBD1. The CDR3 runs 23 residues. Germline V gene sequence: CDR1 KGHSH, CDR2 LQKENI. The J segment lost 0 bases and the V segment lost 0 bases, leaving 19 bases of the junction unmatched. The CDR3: CASSPPGQGAPGLVISSYNEQFF. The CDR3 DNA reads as TGTGCCAGCTCACCACCTGGACAGGGGGCGCCTGGCCTGGTAATTAGCTCCTACAATGAGCAGTTCTTC.

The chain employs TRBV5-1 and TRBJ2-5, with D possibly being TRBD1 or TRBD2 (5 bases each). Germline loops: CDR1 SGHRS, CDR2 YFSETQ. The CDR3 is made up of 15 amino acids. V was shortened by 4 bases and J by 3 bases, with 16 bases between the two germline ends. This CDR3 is CASSRGPATKETQYF. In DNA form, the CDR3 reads TGCGCCAGCAGCAGGGGACCGGCCACGAAAGAGACCCAGTACTTC. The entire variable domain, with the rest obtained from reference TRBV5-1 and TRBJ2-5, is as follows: KAGVTQTPRYLIKTRGQQVTLSCSPISGHRSVSWYQQTPGQGLQFLFEYFSETQRNKGNFPGRFSGRQFSNSRSEMNVSTLELGDSALYLCASSRGPATKETQYFGPGTRLLVL.

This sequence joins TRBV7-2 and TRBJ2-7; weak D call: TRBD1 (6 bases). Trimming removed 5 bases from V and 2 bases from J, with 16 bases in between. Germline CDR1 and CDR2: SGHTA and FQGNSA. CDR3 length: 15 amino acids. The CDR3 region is CASSPSRDKPYEQYF. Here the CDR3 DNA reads TGTGCCAGCAGCCCATCCCGGGACAAGCCCTACGAGCAGTACTTC.

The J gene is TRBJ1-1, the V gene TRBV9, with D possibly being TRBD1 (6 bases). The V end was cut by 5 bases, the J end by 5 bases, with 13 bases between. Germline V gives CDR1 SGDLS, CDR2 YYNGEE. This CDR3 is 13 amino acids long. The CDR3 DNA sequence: TGTGCCAGCAGAAGGGACACGGAAACTGAAGCTTTCTTT. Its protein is CASRRDTETEAFF.

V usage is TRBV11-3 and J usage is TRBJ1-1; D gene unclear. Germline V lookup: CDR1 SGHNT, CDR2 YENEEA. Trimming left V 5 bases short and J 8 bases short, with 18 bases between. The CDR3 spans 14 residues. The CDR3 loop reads CASSPQDGPKEAFF. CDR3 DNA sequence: TGTGCCAGCAGCCCTCAGGACGGACCGAAGGAAGCTTTCTTT.

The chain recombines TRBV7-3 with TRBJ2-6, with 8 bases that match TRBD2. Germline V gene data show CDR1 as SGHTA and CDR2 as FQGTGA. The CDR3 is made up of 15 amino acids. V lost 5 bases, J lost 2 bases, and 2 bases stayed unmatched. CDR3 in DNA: TGTGCCAGCAGCGACGGGGGGGCTGGGGCCAACGTCCTGACTTTC. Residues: CASSDGGAGANVLTF.

The CDR3 sequence is CASSPRQTGVSGNTIYF. The DNA of the CDR3 is TGTGCCAGCTCACCTCGACAGACAGGGGTATCTGGAAACACCATATATTTT. The rearrangement links TRBV18 to TRBJ1-3; 8 bases are shared with TRBD1. The CDR3 has 17 residues. The germline V gene encodes CDR1 KGHSH and CDR2 LQKENI. The J segment lost 1 base and the V segment lost 3 bases, leaving 8 bases of the junction unmatched.

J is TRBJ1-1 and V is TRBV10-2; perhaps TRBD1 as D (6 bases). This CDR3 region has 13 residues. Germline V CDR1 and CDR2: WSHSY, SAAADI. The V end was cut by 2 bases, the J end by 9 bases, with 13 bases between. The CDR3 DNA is TGCGCCAGCAGTGAGACCCCCAGGGGTCAAGCTTTCTTT. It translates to CASSETPRGQAFF.

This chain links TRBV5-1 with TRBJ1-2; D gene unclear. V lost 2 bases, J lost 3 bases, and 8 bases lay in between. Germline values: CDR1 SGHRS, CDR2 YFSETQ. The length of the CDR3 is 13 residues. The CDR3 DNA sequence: TGCGCCAGCAGCTTCTGGGGAGACTATGGCTACACCTTC. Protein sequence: CASSFWGDYGYTF.

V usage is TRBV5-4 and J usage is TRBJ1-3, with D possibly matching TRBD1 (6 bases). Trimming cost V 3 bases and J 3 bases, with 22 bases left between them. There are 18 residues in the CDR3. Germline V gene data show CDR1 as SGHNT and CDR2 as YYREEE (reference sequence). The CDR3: CASSWGGRAEGFGNTIYF. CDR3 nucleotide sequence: TGTGCCAGCAGCTGGGGGGGCAGGGCGGAAGGTTTTGGAAACACCATATATTTT. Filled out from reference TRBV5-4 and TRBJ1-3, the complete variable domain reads ETGVTQSPTHLIKTRGQQVTLRCSSQSGHNTVSWYQQALGQGPQFIFQYYREEENGRGNFPPRFSGLQFPNYSSELNVNALELDDSALYLCASSWGGRAEGFGNTIYFGEGSWLTVV.